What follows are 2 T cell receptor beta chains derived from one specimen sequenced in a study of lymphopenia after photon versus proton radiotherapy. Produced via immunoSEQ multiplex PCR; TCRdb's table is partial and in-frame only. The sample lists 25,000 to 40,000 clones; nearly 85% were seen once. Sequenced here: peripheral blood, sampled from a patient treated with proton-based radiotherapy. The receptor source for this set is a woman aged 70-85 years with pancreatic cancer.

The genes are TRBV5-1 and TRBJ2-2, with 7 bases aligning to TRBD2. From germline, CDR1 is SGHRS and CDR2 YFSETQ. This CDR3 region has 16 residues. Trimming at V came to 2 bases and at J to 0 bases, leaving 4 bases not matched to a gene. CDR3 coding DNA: TGCGCCAGCAGCTTAGCGGGGTCAACGAACACCGGGGAGCTGTTTTTT. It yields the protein CASSLAGSTNTGELFF.

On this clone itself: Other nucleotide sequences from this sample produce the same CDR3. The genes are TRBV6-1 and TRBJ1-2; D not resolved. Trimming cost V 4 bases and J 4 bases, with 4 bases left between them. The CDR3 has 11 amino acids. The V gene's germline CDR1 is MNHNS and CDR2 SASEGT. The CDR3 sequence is CASSGSYGYTF. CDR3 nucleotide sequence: TGTGCCAGCAGTGGGAGCTATGGCTACACCTTC.